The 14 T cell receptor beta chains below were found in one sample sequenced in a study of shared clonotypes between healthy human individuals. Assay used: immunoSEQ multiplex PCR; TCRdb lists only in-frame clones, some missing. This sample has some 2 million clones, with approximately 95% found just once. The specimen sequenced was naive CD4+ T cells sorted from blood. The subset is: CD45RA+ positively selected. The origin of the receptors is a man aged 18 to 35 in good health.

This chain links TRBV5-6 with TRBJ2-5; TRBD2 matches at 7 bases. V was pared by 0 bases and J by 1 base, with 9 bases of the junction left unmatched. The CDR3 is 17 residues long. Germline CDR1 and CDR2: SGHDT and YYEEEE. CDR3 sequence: CASSLVGAGSGQETQYF. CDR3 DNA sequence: TGTGCCAGCAGCTTGGTAGGAGCGGGGTCCGGCCAAGAGACCCAGTACTTC.

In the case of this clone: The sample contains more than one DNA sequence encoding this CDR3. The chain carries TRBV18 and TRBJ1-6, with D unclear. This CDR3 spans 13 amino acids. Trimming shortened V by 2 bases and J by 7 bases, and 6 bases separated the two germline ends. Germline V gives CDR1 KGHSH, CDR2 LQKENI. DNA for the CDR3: TGTGCCAGCTCACCAGAGAGAAATTCACCCCTCCACTTT. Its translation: CASSPERNSPLHF.

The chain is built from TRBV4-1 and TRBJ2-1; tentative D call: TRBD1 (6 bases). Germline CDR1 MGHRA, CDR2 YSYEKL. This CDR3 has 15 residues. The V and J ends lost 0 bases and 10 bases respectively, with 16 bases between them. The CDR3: CASSQEGTRSWEQFF. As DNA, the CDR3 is TGCGCCAGCAGCCAAGAAGGGACAAGGAGCTGGGAGCAGTTCTTC.

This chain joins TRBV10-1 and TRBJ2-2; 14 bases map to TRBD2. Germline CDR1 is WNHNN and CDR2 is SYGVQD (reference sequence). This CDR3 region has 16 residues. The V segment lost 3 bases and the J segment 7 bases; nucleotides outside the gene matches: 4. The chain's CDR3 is CASSERGLAGVGELFF. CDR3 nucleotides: TGCGCCAGCAGTGAAAGGGGACTAGCGGGAGTCGGGGAGCTGTTTTTT.

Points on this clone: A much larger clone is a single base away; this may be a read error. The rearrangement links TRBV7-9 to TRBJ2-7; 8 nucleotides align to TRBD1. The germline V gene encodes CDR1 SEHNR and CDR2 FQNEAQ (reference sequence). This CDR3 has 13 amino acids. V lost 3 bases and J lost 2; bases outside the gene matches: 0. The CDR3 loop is CASSLTGAYEQYF. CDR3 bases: TGTGCCAGCAGCTTGACAGGGGCCTACGAGCAGTACTTC.

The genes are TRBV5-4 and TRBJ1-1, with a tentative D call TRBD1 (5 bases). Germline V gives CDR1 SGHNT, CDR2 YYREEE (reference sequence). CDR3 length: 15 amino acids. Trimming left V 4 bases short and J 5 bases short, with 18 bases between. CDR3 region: CASSPDTRGETEAFF. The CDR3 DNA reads TGTGCCAGCAGCCCGGATACAAGGGGAGAAACTGAAGCTTTCTTT.

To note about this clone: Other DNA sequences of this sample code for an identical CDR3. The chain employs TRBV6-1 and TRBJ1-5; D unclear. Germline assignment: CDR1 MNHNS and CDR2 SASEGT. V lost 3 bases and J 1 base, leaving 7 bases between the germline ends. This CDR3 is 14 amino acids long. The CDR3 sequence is CASSDSGSNQPQHF. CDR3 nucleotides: TGTGCCAGCAGTGACTCGGGCAGCAATCAGCCCCAGCATTTT.

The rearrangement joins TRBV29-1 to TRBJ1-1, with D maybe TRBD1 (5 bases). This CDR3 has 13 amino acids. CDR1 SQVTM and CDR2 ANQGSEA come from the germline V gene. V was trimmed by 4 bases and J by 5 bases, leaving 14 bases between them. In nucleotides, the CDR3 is TGCAGCGTTGGATGGTCAGGGAGGACTGAAGCTTTCTTT. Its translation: CSVGWSGRTEAFF. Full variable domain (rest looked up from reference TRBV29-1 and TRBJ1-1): SAVISQKPSRDICQRGTSLTIQCQVDSQVTMMFWYRQQPGQSLTLIATANQGSEATYESGFVIDKFPISRPNLTFSTLTVSNMSPEDSSIYLCSVGWSGRTEAFFGQGTRLTVV.

CDR3 DNA sequence: TGTGCCAGCAGGGAGGGTAGTCCCACCGGGGAGCTGTTTTTT. This encodes CASREGSPTGELFF. The genes are TRBV6-5 and TRBJ2-2, with D possibly being TRBD2 (6 bases). V lost 6 bases, J lost 4 bases, and 12 bases lay in between. The length of the CDR3 is 14 residues. The germline V gene encodes CDR1 MNHEY and CDR2 SVGAGI.

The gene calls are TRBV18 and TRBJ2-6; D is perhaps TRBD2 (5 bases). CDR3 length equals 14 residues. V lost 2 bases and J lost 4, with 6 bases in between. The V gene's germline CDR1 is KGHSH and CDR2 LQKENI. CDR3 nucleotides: TGTGCCAGCTCACCAAGAGGGGGGGCCAACGTCCTGACTTTC. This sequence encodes CASSPRGGANVLTF.

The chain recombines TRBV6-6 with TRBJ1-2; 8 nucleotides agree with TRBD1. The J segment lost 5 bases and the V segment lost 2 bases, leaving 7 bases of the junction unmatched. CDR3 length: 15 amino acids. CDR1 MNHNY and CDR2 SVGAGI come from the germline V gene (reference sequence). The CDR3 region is CASSYDRGRDYGYTF. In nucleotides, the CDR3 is TGTGCCAGCAGTTACGACAGGGGTAGGGATTATGGCTACACCTTC.

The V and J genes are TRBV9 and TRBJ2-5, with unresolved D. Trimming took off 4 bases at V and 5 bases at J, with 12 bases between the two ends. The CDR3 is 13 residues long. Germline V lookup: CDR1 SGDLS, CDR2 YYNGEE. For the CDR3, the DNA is TGTGCCAGCAGCTTTAATACCAGGGAGACCCAGTACTTC. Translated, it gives CASSFNTRETQYF.

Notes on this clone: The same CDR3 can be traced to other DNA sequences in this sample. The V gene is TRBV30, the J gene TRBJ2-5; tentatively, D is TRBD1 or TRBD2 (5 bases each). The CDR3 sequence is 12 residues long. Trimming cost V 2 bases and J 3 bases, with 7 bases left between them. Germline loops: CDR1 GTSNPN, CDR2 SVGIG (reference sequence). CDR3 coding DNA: TGTGCCTGGAGTAGGGGAGAAGAGACCCAGTACTTC. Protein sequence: CAWSRGEETQYF.

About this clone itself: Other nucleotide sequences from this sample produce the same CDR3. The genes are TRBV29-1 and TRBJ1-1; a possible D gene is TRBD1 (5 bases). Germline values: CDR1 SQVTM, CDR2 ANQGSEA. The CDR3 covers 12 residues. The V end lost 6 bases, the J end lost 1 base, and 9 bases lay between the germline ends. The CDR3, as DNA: TGCAGCGTCATAAGGGGGAACACTGAAGCTTTCTTT. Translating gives CSVIRGNTEAFF.